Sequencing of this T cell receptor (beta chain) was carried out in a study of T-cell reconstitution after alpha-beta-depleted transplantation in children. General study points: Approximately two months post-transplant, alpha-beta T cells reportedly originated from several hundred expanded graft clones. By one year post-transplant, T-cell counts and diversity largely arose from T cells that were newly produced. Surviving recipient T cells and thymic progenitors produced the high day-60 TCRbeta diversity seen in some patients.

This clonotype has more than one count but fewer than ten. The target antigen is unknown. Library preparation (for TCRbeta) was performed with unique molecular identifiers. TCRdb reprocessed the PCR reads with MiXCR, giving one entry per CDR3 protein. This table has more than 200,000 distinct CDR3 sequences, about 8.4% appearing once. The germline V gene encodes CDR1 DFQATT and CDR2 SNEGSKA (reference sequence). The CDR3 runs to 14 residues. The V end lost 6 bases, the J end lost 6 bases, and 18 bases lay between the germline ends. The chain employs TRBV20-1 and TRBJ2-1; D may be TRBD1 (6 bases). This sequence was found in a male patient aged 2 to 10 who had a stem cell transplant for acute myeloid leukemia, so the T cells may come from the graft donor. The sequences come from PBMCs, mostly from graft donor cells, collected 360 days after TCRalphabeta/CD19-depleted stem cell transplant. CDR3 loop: CSASRTARGNEQFF. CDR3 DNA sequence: TGCAGTGCGTCCAGGACAGCCCGTGGCAATGAGCAGTTCTTC.